The 24 T cell receptor beta chains below come from one sample, sequenced in a study of cytomegalovirus exposure and HLA in healthy donors. Amplification used 60 Vbeta primers and 13 Jbeta primers. Sequencing was performed with immunoSEQ multiplex PCR; in TCRdb, only in-frame clones are kept and a portion is missing. The sample lists roughly 120,000 clones; about 70% were seen once. Sequenced material: PBMCs. The receptors stem from a woman aged 55-69 years in good health and CMV-seropositive.

The CDR3 here is CASSRSGTHNSPLHF. CDR3 in DNA: TGTGCCAGCAGTCGCTCCGGGACACATAATTCACCCCTCCACTTT. The gene calls are TRBV6-5 and TRBJ1-6; weak D call: TRBD1 (6 bases). CDR1 is MNHEY and CDR2 is SVGAGI in the germline V gene. Between the trimmed V and J ends, which lost 5 bases and 5 bases, there was a span of 13 bases. The CDR3 covers 15 residues.

Note on this clone: The sample has other DNA sequences that encode this CDR3 too. The CDR3, as DNA: TGTGCCAGTAGTACCGGGGGGGATCAGCCCCAGCATTTT. As protein: CASSTGGDQPQHF. V and J are TRBV19 and TRBJ1-5, with D perhaps matching TRBD1 (5 bases). The CDR3 consists of 13 residues. Trimming removed 4 bases from V and 5 bases from J, with 9 bases in between. The germline V gene encodes CDR1 LNHDA and CDR2 SQIVND (reference sequence).

The chain recombines TRBV18 with TRBJ1-3, with TRBD1 matching over 7 bases. The CDR3 extends over 16 amino acids. V was clipped by 0 bases and J by 2 bases; unmatched bases: 4. CDR1 and CDR2 from the germline V gene are KGHSH and LQKENI. CDR3 in DNA: TGTGCCAGCTCACCACCGAGGGGGCCGGCTGGAAACACCATATATTTT. Translation: CASSPPRGPAGNTIYF.

The chain has TRBV4-2 and TRBJ2-7; D gene unclear. V was cut by 0 bases and J by 3 bases, with 9 bases left in between. CDR3 length: 14 amino acids. CDR1 and CDR2 (germline): LGHNA, YNFKEQ. CDR3 sequence: CASSQETLNYEQYF. CDR3 DNA sequence: TGTGCCAGCAGCCAAGAGACTCTCAACTACGAGCAGTACTTC.

In this sample, this clone turned up a few times. The chain employs TRBV5-4 and TRBJ1-2; TRBD1 matches 7 bases. CDR1 is SGHNT, CDR2 YYREEE, per germline (reference sequence). This CDR3 contains 15 residues. After removal of 3 bases from V and 8 bases from J, the junction contained 13 bases not matched to a gene. CDR3 protein: CASSSSRQGTEGYTF. The CDR3 nucleotides are TGTGCCAGCAGCTCGAGCAGACAGGGTACTGAAGGCTACACCTTC.

The chain recombines TRBV29-1 with TRBJ2-5; D is perhaps TRBD2 (6 bases). Germline CDR1 is SQVTM and CDR2 is ANQGSEA. The CDR3 length is 14 residues. V was trimmed by 0 bases and J by 9 bases, leaving 17 bases between them. The CDR3 sequence is CSVEDVTVWEAQYF. CDR3 DNA: TGCAGCGTTGAAGATGTCACGGTCTGGGAGGCCCAGTACTTC.

The V call is TRBV12-5, the J call TRBJ1-2; possible D gene TRBD1, 6 bases. The CDR3 totals 17 residues. V was pared by 3 bases and J by 7 bases, with 24 bases between. The germline CDR1 and CDR2 sequences are LGHNT and FRNRAP. CDR3 sequence reads: CASGFGNTGPSRGGYTF. The DNA for the CDR3 is TGTGCTAGTGGTTTCGGAAATACAGGGCCGAGTAGGGGTGGCTACACCTTC. The whole variable domain, remainder taken from reference TRBV12-5 and TRBJ1-2, is DARVTQTPRHKVTEMGQEVTMRCQPILGHNTVFWYRQTMMQGLELLAYFRNRAPLDDSGMPKDRFSAEMPDATLATLKIQPSEPRDSAVYFCASGFGNTGPSRGGYTFGSGTRLTVV.

The chain combines TRBV7-2 with TRBJ2-5, with D perhaps TRBD2 (5 bases). V lost 2 bases and J lost 0, with 7 bases in between. CDR3 length equals 14 residues. Germline CDR1 is SGHTA and CDR2 is FQGNSA. CDR3 sequence reads: CASSLYGDQETQYF. Here the CDR3 DNA reads TGTGCCAGCAGCTTATACGGGGACCAAGAGACCCAGTACTTC.

This sequence joins TRBV30 and TRBJ2-5; D is possibly TRBD1 (5 bases). The CDR3 is 14 residues long. The V and J ends lost 3 bases and 5 bases respectively, with 16 bases between them. Germline lookup yields CDR1 GTSNPN and CDR2 SVGIG (reference sequence). The CDR3 coding sequence is TGTGCCTGGAGGGCCACAGGTTCGGGTGAGACCCAGTACTTC. Translated, it gives CAWRATGSGETQYF. Full variable domain (rest looked up from reference TRBV30 and TRBJ2-5): SQTIHQWPATLVQPVGSPLSLECTVEGTSNPNLYWYRQAAGRGLQLLFYSVGIGQISSEVPQNLSASRPQDRQFILSSKKLLLSDSGFYLCAWRATGSGETQYFGPGTRLLVL.

The V call is TRBV18, the J call TRBJ1-4, with D possibly TRBD1 on 5 matching bases. The V end lost 0 bases, the J end lost 14 bases, and 19 bases lay between the germline ends. From germline, CDR1 is KGHSH and CDR2 LQKENI. CDR3 length equals 15 residues. In nucleotides, the CDR3 is TGTGCCAGCTCACCACCACCCGGGGGTAATGATTGGCTGTTTTTT. Its translation is CASSPPPGGNDWLFF. The whole variable domain, filled in from reference TRBV18 and TRBJ1-4, reads NAGVMQNPRHLVRRRGQEARLRCSPMKGHSHVYWYRQLPEEGLKFMVYLQKENIIDESGMPKERFSAEFPKEGPSILRIQQVVRGDSAAYFCASSPPPGGNDWLFFGSGTQLSVL.

This CDR3 reads CASSHADSYEQYF. Here the CDR3 DNA reads TGTGCCAGCAGCCACGCGGACTCCTACGAGCAGTACTTC. The J gene is TRBJ2-7, the V gene TRBV6-6; D is unresolved. V was pared by 6 bases and J by 0 bases, with 9 bases between. The CDR3 loop spans 13 amino acids. Germline CDR1 reads MNHNY; CDR2 reads SVGAGI (reference sequence).

This chain uses TRBV6-6 with TRBJ2-5, with 9 bases lining up with TRBD2. Germline trimming cut 2 bases from V and 1 base from J; bases unmatched to any gene: 5. This CDR3 spans 16 amino acids. The germline V gene has CDR1 MNHNY and CDR2 SVGAGI (reference sequence). This chain's CDR3 is CASSYLAGGRQETQYF. The DNA for the CDR3 is TGTGCCAGCAGTTACCTTGCGGGGGGGCGCCAAGAGACCCAGTACTTC.

In this sample, this clone turned up a few times. The CDR3 sequence is CASSLKGLNTEAFF. CDR3 DNA: TGTGCCAGCAGCTTGAAGGGGTTGAACACTGAAGCTTTCTTT. The V and J genes are TRBV5-4 and TRBJ1-1; possible D gene TRBD1, 5 bases. The CDR3 extends over 14 amino acids. The ends were cut back, 1 base at V and 0 bases at J, with 7 bases in the middle. Germline CDR1 is SGHNT and CDR2 is YYREEE (reference sequence).

This chain links TRBV7-2 with TRBJ1-1, with D unclear. The CDR3 contains 14 residues. Germline values: CDR1 SGHTA, CDR2 FQGNSA. Deletions cut 3 bases from V and 2 bases from J, with 10 bases between. CDR3: CASSLRRGNTEAFF. DNA of the CDR3: TGTGCCAGCAGCTTGCGGCGGGGAAACACTGAAGCTTTCTTT. Combining the CDR3 with reference TRBV7-2 and TRBJ1-1 gives the whole variable domain GAGVSQSPSNKVTEKGKDVELRCDPISGHTALYWYRQSLGQGLEFLIYFQGNSAPDKSGLPSDRFSAERTGGSVSTLTIQRTQQEDSAVYLCASSLRRGNTEAFFGQGTRLTVV.

The CDR3 loop reads CASSRLRDTEAFF. CDR3 nucleotides: TGTGCCAGCTCCCGTCTGAGGGACACTGAAGCTTTCTTT. The J gene is TRBJ1-1, the V gene TRBV6-4; D is uncertain. CDR3 length equals 13 residues. V lost 8 bases and J 3 bases, leaving 13 bases between the germline ends. Germline CDR1 is MRHNA and CDR2 is SNTAGT.

V and J are TRBV5-6 and TRBJ2-1, with D hard to call. CDR1 is SGHDT, CDR2 YYEEEE, per germline. The CDR3 totals 13 residues. Trimming pared 0 bases from V and 9 bases from J, leaving 10 bases between. CDR3 loop: CASSLAAAFEQFF. CDR3 DNA: TGTGCCAGCAGCTTGGCCGCGGCCTTTGAGCAGTTCTTC.

The CDR3 bases are TGTGCCAGCAGCGCTAGCCGAAGCACAGATACGCAGTATTTT. Translation: CASSASRSTDTQYF. The chain is built from TRBV7-8 and TRBJ2-3, with a possible D match to TRBD2 (5 bases). Per the germline V gene, CDR1 is SGHVS and CDR2 is FQNEAQ. This CDR3 contains 14 residues. V shed 5 bases and J shed 0 bases, with 9 bases lying between them.

V gene TRBV7-2 combines with J gene TRBJ1-1, with unresolved D. The length of the CDR3 is 12 residues. Germline CDR1 SGHTA, CDR2 FQGNSA. Trimming stripped 5 bases from V and 7 bases from J, with 11 bases between. CDR3 in amino acids: CASSHQYGEAFF. CDR3 bases: TGTGCCAGCAGCCACCAATACGGTGAAGCTTTCTTT.

This chain connects TRBV5-4 to TRBJ2-2; D remains unclear. The CDR3 loop spans 12 amino acids. CDR1 SGHNT and CDR2 YYREEE come from the germline V gene (reference sequence). Trimming took off 0 bases at V and 7 bases at J, with 4 bases between the two ends. Here the CDR3 DNA reads TGTGCCAGCAGCTTGGGTCTCGGGGAGCTGTTTTTT. Translated: CASSLGLGELFF. Full variable domain (remainder filled in from reference TRBV5-4 and TRBJ2-2): ETGVTQSPTHLIKTRGQQVTLRCSSQSGHNTVSWYQQALGQGPQFIFQYYREEENGRGNFPPRFSGLQFPNYSSELNVNALELDDSALYLCASSLGLGELFFGEGSRLTVL.

The V and J genes are TRBV11-2 and TRBJ2-1; TRBD1 aligns across 7 bases. The CDR3 is 15 amino acids. The V gene end was trimmed by 0 bases and the J gene end by 6 bases; junction bases not matched to a gene: 5. In germline, CDR1 is SGHAT, CDR2 FQNNGV. The CDR3 DNA sequence: TGTGCCAGCAGCTTAGATCGGGACAGTGGCAATGAGCAGTTCTTC. Translating gives CASSLDRDSGNEQFF. Using reference TRBV11-2 and TRBJ2-1 for the parts outside the CDR3, the full variable domain is EAGVAQSPRYKIIEKRQSVAFWCNPISGHATLYWYQQILGQGPKLLIQFQNNGVVDDSQLPKDRFSAERLKGVDSTLKIQPAKLEDSAVYLCASSLDRDSGNEQFFGPGTRLTVL.

This clone occurred a few times. The rearrangement uses TRBV6-4 and TRBJ2-1; 10 nucleotides align to TRBD2. V shed 3 bases and J 6 bases; nucleotides not matched to a gene: 5. Germline CDR1 and CDR2: MRHNA and SNTAGT. The CDR3 runs 15 residues. The CDR3 reads CASSDKASGSNEQFF. CDR3 DNA sequence: TGTGCCAGCAGTGATAAAGCTAGCGGGAGCAATGAGCAGTTCTTC.

The chain uses TRBV7-3 and TRBJ1-1; no definite D call. Germline V CDR1 and CDR2: SGHTA, FQGTGA. The CDR3 length is 13 residues. The V end lost 5 bases, the J end lost 1 base, and 8 bases lay between the germline ends. In DNA form, the CDR3 reads TGTGCCAGCAGCCGAGCGGGGAACACTGAAGCTTTCTTT. Amino acid sequence: CASSRAGNTEAFF.

The chain couples TRBV30 to TRBJ2-1; 8 positions agree with TRBD2. The J segment lost 6 bases and the V segment lost 2 bases, leaving 6 bases of the junction unmatched. Germline V lookup: CDR1 GTSNPN, CDR2 SVGIG (reference sequence). CDR3 length: 14 amino acids. CDR3 DNA sequence: TGTGCCTGGAGTCAAGGGCTAGCGGGCAATGAGCAGTTCTTC. This translates into CAWSQGLAGNEQFF.

This chain links TRBV5-6 with TRBJ1-2; D unresolved. The CDR3 is 15 residues long. The V end was cut by 2 bases, the J end by 3 bases, with 14 bases between. CDR1 and CDR2 (germline): SGHDT, YYEEEE. The CDR3 spells CASSLLGRTDYGYTF. The CDR3 nucleotides read TGTGCCAGCAGCTTACTGGGCCGGACTGACTATGGCTACACCTTC.